The 3 T cell receptor beta chains reported below all come from one sample, sequenced in a study of human T cells and chemical hapten exposure. TCRdb re-called the RACE reads with MiXCR, one entry per CDR3 protein. Of roughly 50,000 distinct CDR3 sequences listed, more than 9.5% are singletons. As for time point: patch test 3, about 24 weeks after DPC sensitization. Treatment meaning: therapeutic diphenylcyclopropenone sensitization with weekly scalp DPC. This specimen was whole blood, taken in connection with sensitization to the hapten diphenylcyclopropenone (DPC). The receptor set was obtained from a woman between 40 and 55 years old with alopecia areata. Some clones in this sample may be carry-over from other donors' samples.

This clonotype showed up just a few times. The V call is TRBV5-1, the J call TRBJ2-2; 10 bases match TRBD1. Trimming took 0 bases from V and 4 from J; bases not matched to a gene: 0. This CDR3 has 15 residues. Germline V CDR1 and CDR2: SGHRS, YFSETQ. This chain's CDR3 is CASSLGTGGTGELFF. In nucleotides, the CDR3 is TGCGCCAGCAGCTTGGGGACAGGGGGCACCGGGGAGCTGTTTTTT.

Concerning this clonotype itself: A much larger clone sits a single nucleotide away, making a read error possible. The rearrangement links TRBV28 to TRBJ2-7; TRBD2 matches 12 bases. This CDR3 contains 14 residues. Germline values: CDR1 MDHEN, CDR2 SYDVKM. J gave up 0 bases and V 9 bases, and 3 bases lay outside the gene matches. This chain's CDR3 is CASRTSGNSYEQYF. DNA for the CDR3: TGTGCCAGTAGGACTAGCGGGAACTCCTACGAGCAGTACTTC.

V and J are TRBV4-2 and TRBJ1-5; D is uncertain. There are 12 residues in the CDR3. With 1 base removed from V and 5 bases from J, the gap between germline ends came to 3 bases. CDR1 and CDR2 from the germline V gene are LGHNA and YNFKEQ. CDR3: CASSQVDQPQHF. CDR3 nucleotides: TGTGCCAGCAGCCAAGTTGATCAGCCCCAGCATTTT.